The 10 T cell receptor beta chains given below trace back to one sample, sequenced in a study of cytomegalovirus exposure and HLA in healthy donors. Vbeta (60) and Jbeta (13) primers were used in the PCR. Using immunoSEQ multiplex PCR, the repertoire was profiled, and TCRdb retains in-frame clones only, with some absent. This sample has 85,000 to 90,000 clones; 65% to 80% occur once, and the top ten carry 10%. The sample comprised PBMCs. These receptors were taken from a man aged 30 to 39 in good health and CMV-seropositive.

This chain joins TRBV27 and TRBJ2-5, with 9 bases that match TRBD2. From germline, CDR1 is MNHEY and CDR2 SMNVEV (reference sequence). The CDR3 totals 15 residues. Trimming removed 5 bases from V and 8 bases from J; junction bases left unmatched: 12. This chain's CDR3 is CASSPSLAGTDTQYF. The DNA for the CDR3 is TGTGCCAGCAGTCCCAGCCTAGCGGGGACTGACACCCAGTACTTC.

This clone was seen a few times. V gene TRBV4-3 combines with J gene TRBJ2-7; 7 nucleotides match TRBD1. After removal of 4 bases from V and 0 bases from J, the junction contained 6 bases not matched to a gene. The V gene's germline CDR1 is LGHNA and CDR2 YSLEER. This CDR3 spans 15 amino acids. CDR3 region: CASSLSTGLSYEQYF. The DNA for the CDR3 is TGCGCCAGCAGCCTATCGACAGGGCTCTCCTACGAGCAGTACTTC.

The chain has TRBV4-1 and TRBJ2-5; 8 nucleotides align to TRBD1. With 0 bases clipped from V and 4 bases from J, the junction kept 10 bases outside the gene matches. Germline loops: CDR1 MGHRA, CDR2 YSYEKL. The CDR3 spans 17 residues. DNA for the CDR3: TGCGCCAGCAGCCAAGATCGGACAGGGCGGTCATCAGAGACCCAGTACTTC. It translates to CASSQDRTGRSSETQYF.

The rearrangement joins TRBV19 to TRBJ1-1; 8 bases agree with TRBD1. CDR1 LNHDA and CDR2 SQIVND come from the germline V gene (reference sequence). Germline trimming cut 5 bases from V and 4 bases from J; bases unmatched to any gene: 9. This CDR3 contains 15 residues. CDR3 nucleotides: TGTGCCAGTAGTGGACAGGGCATGAGGGGCACTGAAGCTTTCTTT. Its protein product is CASSGQGMRGTEAFF.

This clone has just one count. This rearrangement joins TRBV5-6 to TRBJ2-1; D uncertain. V lost 0 bases and J 7 bases, leaving 5 bases between the germline ends. Germline CDR1 and CDR2: SGHDT and YYEEEE. The CDR3 length is 12 residues. This chain's CDR3 is CASSLVSNEQFF. The CDR3 nucleotides read TGTGCCAGCAGCTTGGTATCTAATGAGCAGTTCTTC.

This clone has more than one count but fewer than ten. The chain recombines TRBV28 with TRBJ2-1; 7 bases agree with TRBD2. V lost 3 bases, J lost 7 bases, and 3 bases stayed unmatched. The CDR3 contains 13 residues. Germline V gives CDR1 MDHEN, CDR2 SYDVKM. This CDR3 reads CASSFLAVNEQFF. CDR3 DNA: TGTGCCAGCAGTTTTCTAGCGGTGAATGAGCAGTTCTTC.

This clone has more than one count but fewer than ten. Distinct nucleotide sequences in the sample also encode this CDR3. J is TRBJ1-2 and V is TRBV27, with 10 bases identical to TRBD1. J was trimmed by 3 bases and V by 6 bases; bases with no gene match: 4. The CDR3 totals 14 residues. CDR1 is MNHEY and CDR2 is SMNVEV in the germline V gene (reference sequence). The CDR3 DNA reads TGTGCCAGCAGCTTCGGACAGGGGGACTATGGCTACACCTTC. Its protein is CASSFGQGDYGYTF.

The genes are TRBV7-2 and TRBJ1-1; 10 bases are a match to TRBD1. This CDR3 is 15 amino acids long. Germline lookup yields CDR1 SGHTA and CDR2 FQGNSA. V lost 2 bases to trimming and J lost 5 bases; unmatched junction nucleotides: 5. The CDR3 bases are TGTGCCAGCAGCTTAAGCGACAGGGGGCGGACTGAAGCTTTCTTT. Translated, it gives CASSLSDRGRTEAFF.

V is TRBV5-4 and J is TRBJ1-6; no definite D call. Germline values: CDR1 SGHNT, CDR2 YYREEE (reference sequence). With 1 base removed from V and 6 bases from J, the gap between germline ends came to 11 bases. The CDR3 has 15 amino acids. Written as DNA, the CDR3 is TGTGCCAGCAGCTTGTTGTCCGTCAGTAATTCACCCCTCCACTTT. The encoded protein is CASSLLSVSNSPLHF. Combining the CDR3 with reference TRBV5-4 and TRBJ1-6 gives the whole variable domain ETGVTQSPTHLIKTRGQQVTLRCSSQSGHNTVSWYQQALGQGPQFIFQYYREEENGRGNFPPRFSGLQFPNYSSELNVNALELDDSALYLCASSLLSVSNSPLHFGNGTRLTVT.

This chain uses TRBV30 with TRBJ1-3, with D maybe TRBD1 (5 bases). The CDR3 sequence is 13 residues long. V shed 3 bases and J shed 8 bases, with 14 bases lying between them. Germline V CDR1 and CDR2: GTSNPN, SVGIG (reference sequence). In DNA, the CDR3 is TGTGCCTGGAGGGGCGGGGGAGGGGACACCATATATTTT. It codes for CAWRGGGGDTIYF.